This T cell receptor (beta chain) is drawn from a study of cytomegalovirus exposure and HLA in healthy donors. Details on this clone: Its specificity is not known.

While the first cohort had 600 to 850 subjects, the donors belonged to the separate validation cohort of over a hundred subjects. Overall study results and limits: Accounts indicate the classifier identified cytomegalovirus status with strong specificity and sensitivity. Confirmation was obtained in vitro that a few CMV-associated chains are specific for CMV antigens. One later analysis, an examination of the 100 to 150 validation repertoires, found that first-cohort TCR clusters tended to co-occur in them.

Clones were sequenced by immunoSEQ multiplex PCR, and TCRdb holds only the in-frame ones, with some missing. Found here are 130,000 or so clones, approximately 90% of them singletons; the top ten hold 1.5% to 2%. This CDR3 has 15 amino acids. Germline CDR1 reads MNHNY; CDR2 reads SVGAGI (reference sequence). V lost 6 bases and J lost 0, with 12 bases in between. Specimen: PBMCs. The chain combines TRBV6-6 with TRBJ1-5, with D unresolved. The sequence derives from a young woman in good health and CMV-seronegative. CDR3 bases: TGTGCCAGCAGAGCGGACCTTTATAGCAATCAGCCCCAGCATTTT. It encodes CASRADLYSNQPQHF.